This T cell receptor beta chain is from a study of blood T cell repertoires in COVID-19. Study-wide context: Sources were T cells, B-cell-depleted T cells, or PBMCs; the material itself was cDNA or gDNA.

The CDR3 consists of 17 residues. In germline, CDR1 is LGHNA, CDR2 YNFKEQ. V shed 3 bases and J 1 base; nucleotides not matched to a gene: 11. Per the study methods: Using reference gene primer amplification, nucleated cell counts were estimated. Assay: immunoSEQ multiplex PCR; the TCRdb copy retains only in-frame clones and omits some. The V and J calls and clone size are taken from that table; D and trimming were inferred from the DNA. The table has around 180,000 clones, approximately 85% seen once. The sample taken for sequencing was peripheral blood. This TCR came from a woman over 75 with acute or convalescent COVID-19. The V and J genes are TRBV4-2 and TRBJ2-7; TRBD2 aligns across 8 bases. CDR3 loop: CASSHTLLSGSSYEQYF. CDR3 in DNA: TGTGCCAGCAGCCACACACTTCTAAGCGGGAGTTCCTACGAGCAGTACTTC.